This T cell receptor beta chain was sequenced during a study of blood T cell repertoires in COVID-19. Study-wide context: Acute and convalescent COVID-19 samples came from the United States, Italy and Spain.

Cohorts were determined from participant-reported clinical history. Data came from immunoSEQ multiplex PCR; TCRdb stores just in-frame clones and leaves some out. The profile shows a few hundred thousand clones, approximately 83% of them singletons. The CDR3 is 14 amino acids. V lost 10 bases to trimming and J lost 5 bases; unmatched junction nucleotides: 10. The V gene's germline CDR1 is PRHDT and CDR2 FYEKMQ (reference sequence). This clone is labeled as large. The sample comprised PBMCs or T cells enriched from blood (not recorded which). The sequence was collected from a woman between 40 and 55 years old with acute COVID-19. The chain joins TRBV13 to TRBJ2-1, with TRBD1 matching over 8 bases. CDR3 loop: CATSDRGRNNEQFF. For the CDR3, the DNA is TGTGCCACCTCAGACAGGGGACGGAACAATGAGCAGTTCTTC.